Given below is one T cell receptor (beta chain) in context. This entry is derived from a study of shared clonotypes between healthy human individuals. The V end was cut by 0 bases, the J end by 5 bases, with 9 bases between. The CDR3 covers 15 residues. CDR1 and CDR2 (germline): SGHRS, YFSETQ. Method: immunoSEQ multiplex PCR; TCRdb's copy keeps in-frame clones and lacks some. The profile shows more than 2 million clones, approximately 96% of them singletons. This rearrangement joins TRBV5-1 to TRBJ1-6; D ambiguous. The sample consisted of naive CD4+ T cells sorted from blood. Sample subset: CD45RA+ positively selected. The sequence was obtained from a man between 18 and 29 years old in good health. CDR3: CASSLVTAHNSPLHF. CDR3 bases: TGCGCCAGCAGCTTGGTGACCGCACATAATTCACCCCTCCACTTT.